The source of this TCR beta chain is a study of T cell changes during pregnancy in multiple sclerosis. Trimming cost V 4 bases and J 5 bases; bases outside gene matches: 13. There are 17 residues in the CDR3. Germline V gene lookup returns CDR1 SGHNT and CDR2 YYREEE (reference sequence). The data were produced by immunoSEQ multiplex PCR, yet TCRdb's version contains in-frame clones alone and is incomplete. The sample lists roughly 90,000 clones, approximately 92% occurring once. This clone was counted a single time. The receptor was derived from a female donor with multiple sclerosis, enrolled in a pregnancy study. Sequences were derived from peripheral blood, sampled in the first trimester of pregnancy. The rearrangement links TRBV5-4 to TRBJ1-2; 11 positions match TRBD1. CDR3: CASSTEERGQGVYGYTF. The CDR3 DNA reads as TGTGCCAGCAGCACCGAGGAGCGGGGACAGGGGGTTTATGGCTACACCTTC.